This TCR beta chain was observed in a study of blood T cells in healthy people across ages. Overall study results and limits: Not knowing donor CMV status may have confounded expanded clonotype changes. A roughly linear age-dependent decrease characterized TCR beta diversity per million T cells. Diversity estimates drawn from one million T cells were deemed underestimates.

CDR1 and CDR2 from the germline V gene are DFQATT and SNEGSKA (reference sequence). The CDR3 is 16 amino acids. V was pared by 0 bases and J by 0 bases, with 15 bases between. A second PCR of about 6 to 12 cycles used a sample-barcoded 5' primer and a J-beta primer mix. TCRdb used MiXCR to reprocess the 5' RACE reads, holding one entry per CDR3 protein. The sample consists of around 1,600,000 distinct CDR3 sequences, approximately 42% of them appearing once. Turning to this clonotype: Antigen unknown.

The chain employs TRBV20-1 and TRBJ2-7; D is unclear. The sample comprised blood. This clonotype was sampled from a woman aged 18-29 years in good health. CDR3 nucleotides: TGCAGTGCTAGAGACTTTTTCGACTTCCACTCCTACGAGCAGTACTTC. It specifies CSARDFFDFHSYEQYF.